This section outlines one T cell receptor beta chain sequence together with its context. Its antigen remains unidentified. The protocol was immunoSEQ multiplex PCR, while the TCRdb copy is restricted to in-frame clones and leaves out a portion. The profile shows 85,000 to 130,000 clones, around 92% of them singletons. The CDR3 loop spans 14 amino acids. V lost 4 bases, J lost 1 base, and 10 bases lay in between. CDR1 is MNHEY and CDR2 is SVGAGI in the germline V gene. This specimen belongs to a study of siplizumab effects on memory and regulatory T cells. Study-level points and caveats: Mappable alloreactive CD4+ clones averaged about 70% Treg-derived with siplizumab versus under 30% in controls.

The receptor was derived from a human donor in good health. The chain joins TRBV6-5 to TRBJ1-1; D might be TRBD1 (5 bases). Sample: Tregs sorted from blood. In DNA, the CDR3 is TGTGCCAGCAGTTCTAGGAGGGGGAACACTGAAGCTTTCTTT. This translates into CASSSRRGNTEAFF.